This is a list of T cell receptor beta chains from one sample in a study of identical twins. Using its own MiXCR run on the 5' RACE reads, TCRdb lists one record per CDR3 protein. The repertoire holds 500,000 or so distinct CDR3 sequences, with 13% to 15% as singletons. The same data also contributed to another study, on yellow fever vaccine responses in identical twins.

The sequencing sample was made of CD4+ T cells sorted from blood. These receptors all stem from a woman aged 18-29 years in good health. The conserved cysteine and the conserved F or W are not part of the CDR3 here. Fields, in order: V gene, CDR3 protein.

v_gene: TRBV24-1; CDR3aa: ATSGTSDGQETQY
v_gene: TRBV11-1; CDR3aa: ASSLDGTDNSPLH
v_gene: TRBV4-2; CDR3aa: ASSQSQGAGELF
v_gene: TRBV5-4; CDR3aa: ASSLGPGASYNEQF
v_gene: TRBV6-5; CDR3aa: ASSYSRLAATDTQY
v_gene: TRBV29-1; CDR3aa: SVRTNSYEQY
v_gene: TRBV28; CDR3aa: ASSGTGGRDTQY
v_gene: TRBV20-1; CDR3aa: SASGTRVVETQY
v_gene: TRBV3-1; CDR3aa: ASSQEERGGLGEADTQY
v_gene: TRBV6-2/TRBV6-3; CDR3aa: ASRLAGGPGEQF
v_gene: TRBV11-2; CDR3aa: ASTSGGLNTGELF
v_gene: TRBV15; CDR3aa: ATSRDRDGDEQF
v_gene: TRBV29-1; CDR3aa: SVARGGLEVNIQY
v_gene: TRBV7-3; CDR3aa: ASSLTGYNRDHYGYT
v_gene: TRBV10-1; CDR3aa: ASSDRDLQEAQY
v_gene: TRBV20-1; CDR3aa: SAPGQGPDTQY
v_gene: TRBV4-3; CDR3aa: ASSRDSADEQF
v_gene: TRBV5-1; CDR3aa: ASSTGPPREQF
v_gene: TRBV28; CDR3aa: ASSSMDGDEKLF
v_gene: TRBV4-2; CDR3aa: ASSQELQLPRIGGYT
v_gene: TRBV5-1; CDR3aa: ASSLARGAKNYEQY
v_gene: TRBV2; CDR3aa: ASGTGWQETQY
v_gene: TRBV2; CDR3aa: ASSVDVREAGELF
v_gene: TRBV7-8; CDR3aa: ASSASGGGPGKNTEAF
v_gene: TRBV15; CDR3aa: ATSRQNTDTQY
v_gene: TRBV2; CDR3aa: ASSRDSQPTEAF
v_gene: TRBV7-6; CDR3aa: ASSLGGSTGGFGGYT
v_gene: TRBV7-2; CDR3aa: ASSPGASGINEQF
v_gene: TRBV12-5; CDR3aa: ASAQGGGGSTGELF
v_gene: TRBV6-1; CDR3aa: ATSPSGTGAWEQY
v_gene: TRBV3-1; CDR3aa: ASSQVIIRGGELF
v_gene: TRBV5-1; CDR3aa: ASSQQAGNNEQF
v_gene: TRBV7-9; CDR3aa: ASSPRDAHTDTQY
v_gene: TRBV20-1; CDR3aa: SAQPPGHTNGYT
v_gene: TRBV12-3/TRBV12-4; CDR3aa: ASSSSGLAGGTDTQY
v_gene: TRBV11-2; CDR3aa: ASSRSGGGPETQY
v_gene: TRBV7-2; CDR3aa: ASTPWFGRSTEAF
v_gene: TRBV29-1; CDR3aa: SAVGVLYEQY
v_gene: TRBV11-2; CDR3aa: ASSPGTSGPFIGELF
v_gene: TRBV29-1; CDR3aa: SVLTRRTSGELFPYEQY
v_gene: TRBV7-2; CDR3aa: ASSPDWSSYEQY
v_gene: TRBV20-1; CDR3aa: SAPNTGGEGRLRY